These 16 T cell receptor beta chains share one sample of origin, sequenced in a study of CD8+ T cells in alopecia areata (dated by TCRdb to the late 2010s). Receptor libraries were prepared by the immunoSEQ multiplex PCR assay. To provide template for TCR sequencing, every sample had RNA extracted and reverse transcribed into cDNA. The table comes from immuneACCESS by way of TCRdb, which keeps in-frame sequences with V and J called. Part of the clones is missing from these tables; in studies checked, under half for an unresolved V gene and the rest for unknown reasons. Across this sample there are over 100,000 clones, with more than 40% seen only once. Around 0.44% of the sample is in the top ten clones. The time point label, read with the paper, signifies: more than three weeks on oral tofacitinib. The sample's treatment or condition, from its label and the paper: oral pan-JAK inhibitor, 5-10 mg twice daily.

The sample here was CD4+ T cells sorted from blood, taken at week 4, from a patient treated with tofacitinib. Receptor source: a human donor with alopecia areata.

The chain has TRBV5-6 and TRBJ2-2; D perhaps matches TRBD2 (6 bases). CDR3 size: 19 residues. Germline CDR1 SGHDT, CDR2 YYEEEE. Between the trimmed V and J ends, which lost 0 bases and 1 base, there was a span of 19 bases. CDR3 DNA sequence: TGTGCCAGCAGCTTGGTATACCCAGCGGGTGGATGGAACACCGGGGAGCTGTTTTTT. Protein product: CASSLVYPAGGWNTGELFF.

The chain recombines TRBV6-5 with TRBJ2-1, with unresolved D. V was cut by 2 bases and J by 4 bases, with 9 bases left in between. CDR1 and CDR2 from the germline V gene are MNHEY and SVGAGI. CDR3 length: 14 amino acids. The CDR3 DNA reads as TGTGCCAGCAGTTACATGCGAGTGTACAATGAGCAGTTCTTC. This encodes CASSYMRVYNEQFF.

CDR3 sequence (DNA): TGTGCCAGCAGTGACCCCGGGACGTTATATGGCTACACCTTC. Protein sequence: CASSDPGTLYGYTF. The V call is TRBV6-1, the J call TRBJ1-2; possibly TRBD1 for D (5 bases). The V gene's germline CDR1 is MNHNS and CDR2 SASEGT. The CDR3 is made up of 14 amino acids. Trimming took off 3 bases at V and 5 bases at J, with 13 bases between the two ends.

There are a few counts of this clone. The genes are TRBV30 and TRBJ1-1; weak D call: TRBD1 (5 bases). Germline values: CDR1 GTSNPN, CDR2 SVGIG (reference sequence). The CDR3 has 15 residues. Trimming left V 3 bases short and J 2 bases short, with 16 bases between. The CDR3 loop reads CAWSEKGRRNTEAFF. CDR3 coding DNA: TGTGCCTGGAGCGAGAAGGGGCGGAGAAACACTGAAGCTTTCTTT.

In the case of this clone: One end of the junction fails to match germline, which may point to a read error. The gene calls are TRBV6-1 and TRBJ2-7; D is unresolved. CDR3 size: 8 residues. The germline V gene has CDR1 MNHNS and CDR2 SASEGT. The CDR3: CASSVVTF. For the CDR3, the DNA is TGTGCCAGCAGTGTAGTGACCTTC.

This clone was counted between two and nine times. V usage is TRBV19 and J usage is TRBJ1-1; 7 bases fit TRBD1. Germline CDR1 and CDR2: LNHDA and SQIVND (reference sequence). V shed 7 bases, J shed 5 bases, and the junction held 10 bases outside the gene matches. CDR3 length: 14 amino acids. CDR3 DNA sequence: TGTGCCAGTACGCGGGCGACAGGGAGGACTGAAGCTTTCTTT. It specifies CASTRATGRTEAFF.

The gene calls are TRBV30 and TRBJ2-4; weak D call: TRBD2 (5 bases). Trimming took off 0 bases at V and 0 bases at J, with 18 bases between the two ends. Per the germline V gene, CDR1 is GTSNPN and CDR2 is SVGIG (reference sequence). The CDR3 has 18 residues. The CDR3 DNA sequence: TGTGCCTGGAGTGTTAGGACTGACTATGATCTAGCCAAAAACATTCAGTACTTC. Translation gives CAWSVRTDYDLAKNIQYF.

The chain has TRBV7-2 and TRBJ2-3; a weak D match, TRBD2 (7 bases). This CDR3 comprises 14 residues. Germline assignment: CDR1 SGHTA and CDR2 FQGNSA. V dropped 3 bases and J dropped 4 bases, with 11 bases sitting between them. CDR3 in amino acids: CASSFYGGPDTQYF. CDR3 nucleotides: TGTGCCAGCAGCTTCTACGGGGGGCCAGATACGCAGTATTTT.

Only a few counts were recorded for this clone. This chain joins TRBV11-1 and TRBJ1-1; D is unclear. V was clipped by 5 bases and J by 1 base, with 8 bases between them. This CDR3 region has 13 residues. Germline CDR1 and CDR2: SGHAT and FQDESV (reference sequence). The CDR3 sequence: CASSATANTEAFF. In DNA form, the CDR3 reads TGTGCCAGCAGCGCTACAGCGAACACTGAAGCTTTCTTT. The variable domain in full, completed from reference TRBV11-1 and TRBJ1-1, reads EAEVAQSPRYKITEKSQAVAFWCDPISGHATLYWYRQILGQGPELLVQFQDESVVDDSQLPKDRFSAERLKGVDSTLKIQPAELGDSAMYLCASSATANTEAFFGQGTRLTVV.

The CDR3 DNA is TGTGCCAGCAGGACAGGGAATGGGGATACGCAGTATTTT. The encoded protein is CASRTGNGDTQYF. The chain links TRBV27 to TRBJ2-3, with TRBD1 matching 7 bases. V was pared by 6 bases and J by 6 bases, with 6 bases of the junction left unmatched. The CDR3 is 13 amino acids. Germline CDR1 reads MNHEY; CDR2 reads SMNVEV (reference sequence).

The chain is built from TRBV11-2 and TRBJ2-1, with D possibly matching TRBD2 (6 bases). The V and J ends lost 5 bases and 9 bases respectively, with 17 bases between them. Germline CDR1 reads SGHAT; CDR2 reads FQNNGV. The CDR3 consists of 14 residues. In DNA, the CDR3 is TGTGCCAGCAGCGCCATGACTAGTCCGAGTGAGCAGTTCTTC. This encodes CASSAMTSPSEQFF. Based on the CDR3 plus reference TRBV11-2 and TRBJ2-1, the full variable domain is EAGVAQSPRYKIIEKRQSVAFWCNPISGHATLYWYQQILGQGPKLLIQFQNNGVVDDSQLPKDRFSAERLKGVDSTLKIQPAKLEDSAVYLCASSAMTSPSEQFFGPGTRLTVL.

The table lists this clone with a few counts. Other DNA sequences of this sample code for an identical CDR3. Here the CDR3 DNA reads TGTGCCTGGTCCCCGGGGACTAGCGGGAGAGGAGAGACCCAGTACTTC. The encoded protein is CAWSPGTSGRGETQYF. The chain is built from TRBV30 and TRBJ2-5; 14 nucleotides line up with TRBD2. Per germline, CDR1 GTSNPN and CDR2 SVGIG (reference sequence). There are 16 residues in the CDR3. V shed 5 bases and J 4 bases; nucleotides not matched to a gene: 9.

This clone was counted a few times. V gene TRBV30 combines with J gene TRBJ1-2; no reliable D call. Between the trimmed V and J ends, which lost 0 bases and 4 bases, there was a span of 12 bases. Germline V gene lookup returns CDR1 GTSNPN and CDR2 SVGIG (reference sequence). The CDR3 consists of 14 residues. CDR3: CAWSVSPGGYGYTF. The CDR3 DNA reads as TGTGCCTGGAGTGTATCCCCCGGAGGCTATGGCTACACCTTC.

This clone appeared a few times. J is TRBJ2-1 and V is TRBV5-1; 9 nucleotides line up with TRBD1. The germline CDR1 and CDR2 sequences are SGHRS and YFSETQ. Trimming at V came to 1 base and at J to 15 bases, leaving 11 bases not matched to a gene. The length of the CDR3 is 14 residues. CDR3 DNA sequence: TGCGCCAGCAGCTTGCCCTCGGGACAGGGTAAATGGTTCTTC. Translated, it gives CASSLPSGQGKWFF. Looking up the rest from reference TRBV5-1 and TRBJ2-1 gives the full variable domain: KAGVTQTPRYLIKTRGQQVTLSCSPISGHRSVSWYQQTPGQGLQFLFEYFSETQRNKGNFPGRFSGRQFSNSRSEMNVSTLELGDSALYLCASSLPSGQGKWFFGPGTRLTVL.

The CDR3 DNA sequence: TGTGCCAGCAGTGAAGGGGTAGGCACAGATACGCAGTATTTT. Translated: CASSEGVGTDTQYF. This chain links TRBV6-1 with TRBJ2-3, with D unresolved. Deletions cut 1 base from V and 1 base from J, with 6 bases between. Germline lookup yields CDR1 MNHNS and CDR2 SASEGT. The CDR3 has 14 residues.

This chain uses TRBV29-1 with TRBJ1-2; the D is unclear. Per the germline V gene, CDR1 is SQVTM and CDR2 is ANQGSEA. The ends were cut back, 5 bases at V and 4 bases at J, with 8 bases in the middle. This CDR3 has 11 residues. The CDR3 here is CSVPRPYGYTF. The CDR3 bases are TGCAGCGTTCCCAGGCCCTATGGCTACACCTTC.